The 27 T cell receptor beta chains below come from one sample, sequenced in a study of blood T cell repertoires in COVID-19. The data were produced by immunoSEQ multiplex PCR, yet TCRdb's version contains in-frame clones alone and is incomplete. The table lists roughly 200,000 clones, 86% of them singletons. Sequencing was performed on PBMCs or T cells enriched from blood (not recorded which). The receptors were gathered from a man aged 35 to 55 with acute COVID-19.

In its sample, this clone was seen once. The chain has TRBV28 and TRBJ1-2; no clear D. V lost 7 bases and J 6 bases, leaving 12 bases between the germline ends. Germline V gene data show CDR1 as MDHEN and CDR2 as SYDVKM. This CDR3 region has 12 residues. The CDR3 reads CASKGRADGYTF. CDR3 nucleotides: TGTGCCAGCAAAGGCCGCGCGGATGGCTACACCTTC.

For the CDR3, the DNA is TGTGCCAGCAGCTTAATGGGGGCGGGGAACACTGAAGCTTTCTTT. This translates into CASSLMGAGNTEAFF. The genes are TRBV7-2 and TRBJ1-1; a weak D match, TRBD1 (6 bases). The CDR3 sequence is 15 residues long. V was clipped by 2 bases and J by 1 base, with 11 bases between them. Germline V gene data show CDR1 as SGHTA and CDR2 as FQGNSA.

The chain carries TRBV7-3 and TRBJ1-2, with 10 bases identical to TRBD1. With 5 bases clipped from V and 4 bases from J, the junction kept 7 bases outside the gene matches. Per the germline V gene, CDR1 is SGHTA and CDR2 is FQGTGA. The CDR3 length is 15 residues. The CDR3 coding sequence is TGTGCCAGCAGCCAGACAGGGGGCGCGGGCTATGGCTACACCTTC. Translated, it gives CASSQTGGAGYGYTF.

The CDR3 DNA follows: TGTGCCAGCAGCCCCCGGGGGGGACTACCGAACACTGAAGCTTTCTTT. This encodes CASSPRGGLPNTEAFF. This sequence joins TRBV7-2 and TRBJ1-1; perhaps TRBD1 as D (5 bases). CDR1 is SGHTA and CDR2 is FQGNSA in the germline V gene. Trimming removed 5 bases at V and 1 base at J, with 17 bases between. The CDR3 contains 16 residues.

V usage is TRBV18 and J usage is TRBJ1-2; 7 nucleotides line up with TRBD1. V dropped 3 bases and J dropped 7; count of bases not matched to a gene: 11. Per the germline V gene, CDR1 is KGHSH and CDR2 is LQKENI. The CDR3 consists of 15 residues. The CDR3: CASSPDQGTVAGYTF. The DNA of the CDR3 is TGTGCCAGCTCACCCGACCAGGGGACAGTGGCTGGCTACACCTTC.

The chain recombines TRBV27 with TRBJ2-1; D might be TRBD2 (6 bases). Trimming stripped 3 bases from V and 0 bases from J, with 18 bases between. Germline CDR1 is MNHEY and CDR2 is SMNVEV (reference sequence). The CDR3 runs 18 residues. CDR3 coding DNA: TGTGCCAGCAGTTTGGTCCCTGTGGAGGGGCGCTCCTACAATGAGCAGTTCTTC. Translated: CASSLVPVEGRSYNEQFF.

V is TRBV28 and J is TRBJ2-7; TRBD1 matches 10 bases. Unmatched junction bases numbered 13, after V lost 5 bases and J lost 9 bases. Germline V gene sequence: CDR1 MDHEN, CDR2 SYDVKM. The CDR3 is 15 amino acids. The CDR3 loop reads CASSPPGQGRVTQYF. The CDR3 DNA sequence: TGTGCCAGCAGTCCGCCGGGACAGGGGCGAGTTACGCAGTACTTC.

In DNA, the CDR3 is TGCAGCGTTGCTGGCAGGGTCGGAAACACCATATATTTT. This encodes CSVAGRVGNTIYF. The V call is TRBV29-1, the J call TRBJ1-3, with D tentatively TRBD1 (5 bases). CDR3 size: 13 residues. Germline loops: CDR1 SQVTM, CDR2 ANQGSEA. Trimming shortened V by 4 bases and J by 4 bases, and 11 bases separated the two germline ends.

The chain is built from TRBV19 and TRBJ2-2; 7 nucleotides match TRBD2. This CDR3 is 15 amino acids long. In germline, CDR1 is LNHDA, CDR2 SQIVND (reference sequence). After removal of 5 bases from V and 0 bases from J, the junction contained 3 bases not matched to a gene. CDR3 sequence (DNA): TGTGCCAGTAGTTCTAGCGGAGCGAACACCGGGGAGCTGTTTTTT. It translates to CASSSSGANTGELFF.

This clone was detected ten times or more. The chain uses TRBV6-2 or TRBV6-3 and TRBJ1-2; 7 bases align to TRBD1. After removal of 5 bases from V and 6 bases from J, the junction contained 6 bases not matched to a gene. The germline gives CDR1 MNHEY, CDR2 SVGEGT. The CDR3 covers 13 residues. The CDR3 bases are TGTGCCAGCAGTCGGACAGGTGATAATGGCTACACCTTC. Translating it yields CASSRTGDNGYTF.

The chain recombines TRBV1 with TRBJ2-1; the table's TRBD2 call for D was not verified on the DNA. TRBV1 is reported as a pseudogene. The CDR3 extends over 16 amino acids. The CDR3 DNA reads TGCACCAGCAGCGGTCGACTAGCGGGCTTTTACAATGAGCAGTTCTTC. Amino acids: CTSSGRLAGFYNEQFF.

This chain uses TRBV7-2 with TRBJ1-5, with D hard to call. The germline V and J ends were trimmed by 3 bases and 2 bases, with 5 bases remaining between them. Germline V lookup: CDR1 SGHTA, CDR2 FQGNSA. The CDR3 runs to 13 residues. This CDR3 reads CASSFPGNQPQHF. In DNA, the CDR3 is TGTGCCAGCAGCTTCCCAGGCAATCAGCCCCAGCATTTT.

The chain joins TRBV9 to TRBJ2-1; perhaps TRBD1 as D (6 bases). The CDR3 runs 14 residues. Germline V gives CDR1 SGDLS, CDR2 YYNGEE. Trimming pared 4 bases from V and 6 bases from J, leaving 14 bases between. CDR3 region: CASSTHRESNEQFF. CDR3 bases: TGTGCCAGCAGCACCCACAGGGAATCCAATGAGCAGTTCTTC.

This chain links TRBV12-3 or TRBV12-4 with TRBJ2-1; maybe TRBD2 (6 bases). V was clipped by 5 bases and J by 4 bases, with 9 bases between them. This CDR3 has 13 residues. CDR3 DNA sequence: TGTGCCAGCAGTATTAGCGGTTACAATGAGCAGTTCTTC. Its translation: CASSISGYNEQFF.

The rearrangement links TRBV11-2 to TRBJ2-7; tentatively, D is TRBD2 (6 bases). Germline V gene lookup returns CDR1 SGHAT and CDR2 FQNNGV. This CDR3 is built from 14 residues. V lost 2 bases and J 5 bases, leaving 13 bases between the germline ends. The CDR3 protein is CASSLFGGLDEQYF. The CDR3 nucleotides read TGTGCCAGCAGCTTATTCGGGGGTCTAGACGAGCAGTACTTC.

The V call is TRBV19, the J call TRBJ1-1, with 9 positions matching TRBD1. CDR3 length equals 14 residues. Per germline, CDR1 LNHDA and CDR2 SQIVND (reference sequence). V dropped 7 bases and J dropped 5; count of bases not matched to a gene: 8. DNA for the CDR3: TGTGCCAGTATCCCCGGGACAGGGAGGACTGAAGCTTTCTTT. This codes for CASIPGTGRTEAFF. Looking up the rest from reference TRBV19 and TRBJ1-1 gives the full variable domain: DGGITQSPKYLFRKEGQNVTLSCEQNLNHDAMYWYRQDPGQGLRLIYYSQIVNDFQKGDIAEGYSVSREKKESFPLTVTSAQKNPTAFYLCASIPGTGRTEAFFGQGTRLTVV.

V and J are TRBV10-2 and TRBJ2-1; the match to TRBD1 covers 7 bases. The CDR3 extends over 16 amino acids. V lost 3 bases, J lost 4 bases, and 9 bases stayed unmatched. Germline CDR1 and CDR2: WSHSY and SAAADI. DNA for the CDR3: TGCGCCAGCAGTGAAAGGGGGCTGCTAATATACAATGAGCAGTTCTTC. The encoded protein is CASSERGLLIYNEQFF.

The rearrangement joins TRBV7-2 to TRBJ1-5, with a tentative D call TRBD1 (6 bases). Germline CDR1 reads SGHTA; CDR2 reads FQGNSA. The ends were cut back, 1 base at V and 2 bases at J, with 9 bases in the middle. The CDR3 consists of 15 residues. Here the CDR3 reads CASSLVRGGNQPQHF. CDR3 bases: TGTGCCAGCAGCTTAGTCAGGGGTGGCAATCAGCCCCAGCATTTT.

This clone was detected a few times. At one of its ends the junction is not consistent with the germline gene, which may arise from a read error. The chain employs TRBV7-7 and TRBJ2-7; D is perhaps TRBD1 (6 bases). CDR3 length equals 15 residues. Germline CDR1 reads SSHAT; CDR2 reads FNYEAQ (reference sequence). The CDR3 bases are TGTGCTAGCAGCTTAGCGAAGGGGGTCTCCTACGAGCAGTACTTC. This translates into CASSLAKGVSYEQYF. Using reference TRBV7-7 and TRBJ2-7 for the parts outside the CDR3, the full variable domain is GAGVSQSPRYKVTKRGQDVTLRCDPISSHATLYWYQQALGQGPEFLTYFNYEAQPDKSGLPSDRFSAERPEGSISTLTIQRTEQRDSAMYRCASSLAKGVSYEQYFGPGTRLTVT.

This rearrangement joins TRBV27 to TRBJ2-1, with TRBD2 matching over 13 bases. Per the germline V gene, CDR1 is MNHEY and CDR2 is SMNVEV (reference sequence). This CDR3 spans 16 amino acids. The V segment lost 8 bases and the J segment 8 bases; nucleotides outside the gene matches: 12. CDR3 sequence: CASSLRGLAGRHEQFF. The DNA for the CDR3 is TGTGCCAGCTCACTTAGGGGACTAGCGGGACGACATGAGCAGTTCTTC.

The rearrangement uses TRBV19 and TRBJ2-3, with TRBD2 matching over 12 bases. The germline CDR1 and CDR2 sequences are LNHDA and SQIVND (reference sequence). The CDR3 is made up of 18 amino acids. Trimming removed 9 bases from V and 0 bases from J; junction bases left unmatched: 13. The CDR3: CASTRRLAGDVSTDTQYF. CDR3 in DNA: TGTGCCAGCACCCGCCGACTAGCGGGAGATGTCAGCACAGATACGCAGTATTTT.

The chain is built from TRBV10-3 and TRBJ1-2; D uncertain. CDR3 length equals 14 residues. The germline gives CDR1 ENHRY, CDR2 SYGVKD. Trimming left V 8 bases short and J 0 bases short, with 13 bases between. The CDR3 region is CAISGSFPNYGYTF. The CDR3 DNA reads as TGTGCCATCTCAGGAAGCTTCCCTAACTATGGCTACACCTTC.

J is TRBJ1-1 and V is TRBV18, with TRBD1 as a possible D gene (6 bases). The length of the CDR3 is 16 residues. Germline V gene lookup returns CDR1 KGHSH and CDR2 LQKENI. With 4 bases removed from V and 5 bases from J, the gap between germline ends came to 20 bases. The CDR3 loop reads CASSQSLSGGWTEAFF. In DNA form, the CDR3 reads TGTGCCAGCTCACAGTCCCTTTCTGGGGGCTGGACTGAAGCTTTCTTT. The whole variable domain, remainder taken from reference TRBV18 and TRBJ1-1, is NAGVMQNPRHLVRRRGQEARLRCSPMKGHSHVYWYRQLPEEGLKFMVYLQKENIIDESGMPKERFSAEFPKEGPSILRIQQVVRGDSAAYFCASSQSLSGGWTEAFFGQGTRLTVV.

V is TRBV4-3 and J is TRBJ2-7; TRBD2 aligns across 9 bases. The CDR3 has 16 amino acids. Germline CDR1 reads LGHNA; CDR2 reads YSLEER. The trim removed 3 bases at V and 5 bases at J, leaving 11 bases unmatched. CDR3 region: CASSQGWREGNDEQYF. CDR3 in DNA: TGCGCCAGCAGCCAGGGCTGGCGGGAGGGCAACGACGAGCAGTACTTC.

CDR3 DNA sequence: TGTGCCTGGAGTAGGACAGGGAAGGCAACTAATGAAAAACTGTTTTTT. It is translated as CAWSRTGKATNEKLFF. The chain combines TRBV30 with TRBJ1-4; 8 bases are a match to TRBD1. The junction had 5 bases not matched to a gene; V was cut back by 2 bases and J by 0 bases. This CDR3 contains 16 residues. Germline assignment: CDR1 GTSNPN and CDR2 SVGIG (reference sequence).

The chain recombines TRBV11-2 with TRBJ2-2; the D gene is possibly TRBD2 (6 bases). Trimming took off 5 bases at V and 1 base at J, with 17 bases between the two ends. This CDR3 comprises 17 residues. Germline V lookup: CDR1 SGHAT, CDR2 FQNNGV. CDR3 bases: TGTGCCAGCAGCCATAAGGAGGGGACGGTGAACACCGGGGAGCTGTTTTTT. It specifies CASSHKEGTVNTGELFF. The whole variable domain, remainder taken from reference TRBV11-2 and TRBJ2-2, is EAGVAQSPRYKIIEKRQSVAFWCNPISGHATLYWYQQILGQGPKLLIQFQNNGVVDDSQLPKDRFSAERLKGVDSTLKIQPAKLEDSAVYLCASSHKEGTVNTGELFFGEGSRLTVL.

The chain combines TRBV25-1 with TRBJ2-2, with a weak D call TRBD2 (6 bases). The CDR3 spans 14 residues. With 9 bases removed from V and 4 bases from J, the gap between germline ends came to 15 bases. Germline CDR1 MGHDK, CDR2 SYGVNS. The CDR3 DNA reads TGTGCCAGTAGACCGGCGCGGGGCACCGGGGAGCTGTTTTTT. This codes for CASRPARGTGELFF. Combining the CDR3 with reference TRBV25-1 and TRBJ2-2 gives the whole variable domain EADIYQTPRYLVIGTGKKITLECSQTMGHDKMYWYQQDPGMELHLIHYSYGVNSTEKGDLSSESTVSRIRTEHFPLTLESARPSHTSQYLCASRPARGTGELFFGEGSRLTVL.